This TCR beta chain is drawn from a study of blood T cell repertoires in COVID-19. CDR1 and CDR2 (germline): MNHEY, SMNVEV (reference sequence). Trimming took 2 bases from V and 1 from J, leaving 8 bases between them. The CDR3 totals 14 residues. The repertoire was sequenced with immunoSEQ multiplex PCR; TCRdb's copy has only in-frame clones and lacks some. The data contain more than 75,000 clones, just over 85% of them singletons. The J gene is TRBJ1-1, the V gene TRBV27, with a tentative D call TRBD1 (5 bases). The clonotype was recovered from a woman aged 70 to 79 with acute or convalescent COVID-19. Material: peripheral blood. DNA of the CDR3: TGTGCCAGCAGTTTAATAGGGGAGAACACTGAAGCTTTCTTT. As protein: CASSLIGENTEAFF.